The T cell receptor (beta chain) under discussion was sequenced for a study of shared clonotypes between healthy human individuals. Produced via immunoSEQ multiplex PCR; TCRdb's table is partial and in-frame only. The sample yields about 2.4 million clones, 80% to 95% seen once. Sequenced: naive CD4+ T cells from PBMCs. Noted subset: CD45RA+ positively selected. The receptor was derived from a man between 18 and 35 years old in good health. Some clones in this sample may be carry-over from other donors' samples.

CDR3 loop: CASSTRDTYGYTF. The CDR3 region has the DNA TGTGCCAGTAGTACTCGGGACACCTATGGCTACACCTTC. V gene TRBV19 combines with J gene TRBJ1-2; D perhaps matches TRBD1 (6 bases). Looked up from germline, CDR1 is LNHDA and CDR2 is SQIVND (reference sequence). The CDR3 spans 13 residues. V lost 4 bases and J 4 bases, leaving 10 bases between the germline ends.